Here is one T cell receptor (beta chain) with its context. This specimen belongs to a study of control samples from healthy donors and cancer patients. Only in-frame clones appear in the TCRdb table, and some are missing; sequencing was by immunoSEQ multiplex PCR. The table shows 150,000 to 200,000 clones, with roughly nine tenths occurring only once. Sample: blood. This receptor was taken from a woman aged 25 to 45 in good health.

For the CDR3, the DNA is TGTGCCAGCAGCTTGGTGGGACAGGGAGGGGCTTTCTTT. This gives the protein CASSLVGQGGAFF. V is TRBV5-5 and J is TRBJ1-1; 9 bases line up with TRBD1. The CDR3 sequence is 13 residues long. CDR1 is SGHKS and CDR2 is YYEKEE in the germline V gene (reference sequence). V was clipped by 0 bases and J by 11 bases; unmatched bases: 5.